The next 14 T cell receptor beta chains were all read from a single sample in a study of vaccination and CD4 T cells after COVID-19. The Oncomine TCR Beta short-read assay sequenced DNA from cultured CD4+ T cells. TCRdb ran MiXCR on the PCR reads and lists one entry per CDR3 protein. The data show about 15,000 distinct CDR3 sequences, about 69% seen once. Their specific antigens are unknown. As to treatment: approximately nine-day PBMC culture with coronavirus spike peptide pools or control peptides (ViraFEST assay). The sample was CD4+ T cells from blood, cultured in vitro. Receptors were obtained from a human donor who had recovered from COVID-19.

V gene TRBV6-2 or TRBV6-3 combines with J gene TRBJ2-7, with 9 bases matching TRBD1. CDR1 is MNHEY, CDR2 SVGEGT, per germline. The CDR3 has 17 residues. J was trimmed by 7 bases and V by 5 bases; bases with no gene match: 18. CDR3 residues: CASSTDRGSTHLGEQYF. The CDR3 DNA is TGTGCCAGCAGTACGGACAGGGGCTCTACTCATCTGGGGGAGCAGTACTTC.

The sample holds a few counts of this clonotype. The CDR3 is CASSLMSGSPTDTQYF. The CDR3 nucleotides are TGTGCCAGCAGCTTAATGTCAGGGTCGCCCACAGATACGCAGTATTTT. This sequence joins TRBV7-2 and TRBJ2-3; D perhaps matches TRBD1 (5 bases). In germline, CDR1 is SGHTA, CDR2 FQGNSA. This CDR3 region has 16 residues. With 2 bases removed from V and 2 bases from J, the gap between germline ends came to 14 bases.

The rearrangement uses TRBV6-2 or TRBV6-3 and TRBJ1-3; maybe TRBD1 (5 bases). The CDR3 loop spans 20 amino acids. Germline V lookup: CDR1 MNHEY, CDR2 SVGEGT. V was cut by 4 bases and J by 0 bases, with 25 bases left in between. CDR3: CASSSPGPRRGRSSGNTIYF. The CDR3 region has the DNA TGTGCCAGCAGTTCGCCGGGGCCTCGTCGGGGAAGGAGCTCTGGAAACACCATATATTTT.

This chain joins TRBV12-3 or TRBV12-4 and TRBJ2-5, with D unclear. The CDR3 is 12 residues long. The V end was cut by 5 bases, the J end by 5 bases, with 9 bases between. CDR3 residues: CASSAPRETQYF. CDR3 bases: TGTGCCAGCAGTGCCCCTCGGGAGACCCAGTACTTC.

This rearrangement joins TRBV2 to TRBJ2-1; tentatively, D is TRBD2 (6 bases). Trimming removed 11 bases at V and 3 bases at J, with 11 bases between. Germline CDR1 reads SNHLY; CDR2 reads FYNNEI. The CDR3 loop spans 12 amino acids. In DNA, the CDR3 is TGTGCCGGGCGGGAACACTACAATGAGCAGTTCTTC. Its translation is CAGREHYNEQFF.

The V call is TRBV2, the J call TRBJ1-5; D perhaps matches TRBD1 (5 bases). Germline V CDR1 and CDR2: SNHLY, FYNNEI. V gave up 6 bases and J gave up 3 bases, with 15 bases separating them. The CDR3 covers 15 residues. DNA of the CDR3: TGTGCCAGCAGGAGGGACTTTATTTCCAATCAGCCCCAGCATTTT. Translation: CASRRDFISNQPQHF. The full variable domain, in which reference TRBV2 and TRBJ1-5 provide the parts outside the CDR3, is EPEVTQTPSHQVTQMGQEVILRCVPISNHLYFYWYRQILGQKVEFLVSFYNNEISEKSEIFDDQFSVERPDGSNFTLKIRSTKLEDSAMYFCASRRDFISNQPQHFGDGTRLSIL.

J is TRBJ2-7 and V is TRBV10-1, with a tentative D call TRBD1 (5 bases). Germline CDR1 and CDR2: WNHNN and SYGVQD (reference sequence). This CDR3 has 18 amino acids. V shed 8 bases and J shed 1 base, with 27 bases lying between them. In DNA, the CDR3 is TGCGCCAGCCCGAACGGTCAGGGTACTGAGCTTCTTTCCTACGAGCAGTACTTC. This encodes CASPNGQGTELLSYEQYF.

This clonotype ranks as large (0.1 to 1%). This sequence joins TRBV6-1 and TRBJ2-7; D not resolved. Trimming took 6 bases from V and 4 from J, leaving 13 bases between them. There are 13 residues in the CDR3. CDR1 is MNHNS, CDR2 SASEGT, per germline. In DNA form, the CDR3 reads TGTGCCAGCAGCCGCCAAGTGGGTTACGAGCAGTACTTC. Protein sequence: CASSRQVGYEQYF.

The rearrangement uses TRBV30 and TRBJ2-7; a possible D gene is TRBD2 (5 bases). CDR3 size: 12 residues. Germline loops: CDR1 GTSNPN, CDR2 SVGIG (reference sequence). V gave up 5 bases and J gave up 3 bases, with 11 bases separating them. CDR3 sequence: CAWGRVIYEQYF. The CDR3 DNA reads as TGTGCCTGGGGGCGGGTAATCTACGAGCAGTACTTC.

This chain uses TRBV20-1 with TRBJ1-5; D is perhaps TRBD1 (6 bases). The germline V gene encodes CDR1 DFQATT and CDR2 SNEGSKA (reference sequence). The CDR3 contains 16 residues. Trimming left V 0 bases short and J 0 bases short, with 12 bases between. The CDR3 sequence: CSARDPRGSSNQPQHF. CDR3 coding DNA: TGCAGTGCTAGAGATCCCAGGGGCAGTAGCAATCAGCCCCAGCATTTT.

The gene calls are TRBV20-1 and TRBJ2-3; D ambiguous. The CDR3 spans 17 residues. In germline, CDR1 is DFQATT, CDR2 SNEGSKA (reference sequence). The ends were cut back, 4 bases at V and 0 bases at J, with 20 bases in the middle. The chain's CDR3 is CSATPSMIHTSTDTQYF. The CDR3 DNA reads as TGCAGTGCTACTCCAAGCATGATACACACTAGCACAGATACGCAGTATTTT.

This sequence joins TRBV18 and TRBJ2-3, with D hard to call. The V gene lost 3 bases and the J gene lost 2 bases, with 6 bases spanning the gap. CDR1 is KGHSH and CDR2 is LQKENI in the germline V gene. The CDR3 is 13 amino acids. CDR3 region: CASSPEPTDTQYF. The CDR3 nucleotides are TGTGCCAGCTCACCGGAGCCCACAGATACGCAGTATTTT. Full variable domain (missing parts from reference TRBV18 and TRBJ2-3): NAGVMQNPRHLVRRRGQEARLRCSPMKGHSHVYWYRQLPEEGLKFMVYLQKENIIDESGMPKERFSAEFPKEGPSILRIQQVVRGDSAAYFCASSPEPTDTQYFGPGTRLTVL.

This clonotype was found a few times. The chain links TRBV27 to TRBJ2-2; D not certain. Trimming took off 3 bases at V and 1 base at J, with 12 bases between the two ends. From germline, CDR1 is MNHEY and CDR2 SMNVEV (reference sequence). This CDR3 spans 16 amino acids. CDR3 coding DNA: TGTGCCAGCAGTTTTTATCGCAGACAGAACACCGGGGAGCTGTTTTTT. Encoded protein: CASSFYRRQNTGELFF.

This chain uses TRBV10-2 with TRBJ1-6; D is undetermined. Germline CDR1 and CDR2: WSHSY and SAAADI. The V end was cut by 5 bases, the J end by 5 bases, with 13 bases between. CDR3 size: 15 residues. The CDR3 DNA reads TGCGCCAGCAGTCCGGGCCGGACGAATAATTCACCCCTCCACTTT. Protein sequence: CASSPGRTNNSPLHF.